This T cell receptor (beta chain) stems from a study of radiotherapy plus CTLA-4 blockade in lung cancer. Looking at the study overall: There were objective responses in approximately 19% of patients, and 31% had disease control. Study-level findings and limits: Best predicting response, reportedly, were early blood T cell clone dynamics, with interferon-beta. In blood, after radiotherapy plus ipilimumab, tumor-derived TCR clones expanded.

Focal radiation plus CTLA-4 blockade with ipilimumab was administered to patients who had chemo-refractory metastatic non-small-cell lung cancer. Trimming left V 1 base short and J 1 base short, with 9 bases between. The CDR3 has 14 residues. Looked up from germline, CDR1 is SGHRS and CDR2 is YFSETQ. Clones were sequenced by immunoSEQ multiplex PCR, and TCRdb holds only the in-frame ones, with some missing. The top ten clones hold about 4.3% of a sample with 50,000 to 85,000 clones, roughly four fifths of them seen once. Note on this clone: Antigen specificity is unknown.

The chain couples TRBV5-1 to TRBJ2-7, with D possibly matching TRBD2 (5 bases). The sequencing used peripheral blood, collected from a patient treated with radiotherapy plus ipilimumab. This TCR came from a human donor with non-small cell lung cancer who had a partial response to radiotherapy plus ipilimumab. The CDR3: CASSLSGYSYEQYF. The CDR3 region has the DNA TGCGCCAGCAGCTTGAGCGGTTATTCCTACGAGCAGTACTTC.